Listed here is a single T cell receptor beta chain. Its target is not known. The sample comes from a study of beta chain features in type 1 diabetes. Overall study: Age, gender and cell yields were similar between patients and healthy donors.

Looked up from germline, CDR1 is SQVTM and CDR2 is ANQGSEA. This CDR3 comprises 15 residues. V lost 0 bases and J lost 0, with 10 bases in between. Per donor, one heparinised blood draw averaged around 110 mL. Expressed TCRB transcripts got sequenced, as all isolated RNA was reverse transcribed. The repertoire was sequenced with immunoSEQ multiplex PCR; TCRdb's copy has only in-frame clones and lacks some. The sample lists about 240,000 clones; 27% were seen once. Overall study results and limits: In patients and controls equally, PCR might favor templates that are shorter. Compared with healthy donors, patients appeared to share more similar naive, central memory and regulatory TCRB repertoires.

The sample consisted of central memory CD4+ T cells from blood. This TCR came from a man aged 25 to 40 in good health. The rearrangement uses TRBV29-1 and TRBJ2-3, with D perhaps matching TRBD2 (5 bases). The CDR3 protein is CSVEDRLASTDTQYF. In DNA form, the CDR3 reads TGCAGCGTTGAAGACCGCCTAGCTAGCACAGATACGCAGTATTTT.